This T cell receptor (beta chain) derives from a study of T cells in women clearing cervical HPV infection. Study-wide background: No precancer developed; the control's incident HPV16 infection cleared within 12 months. Blood came at first lesion visit for cases, post-clearance for controls.

CDR1 is SNHLY and CDR2 is FYNNEI in the germline V gene. This CDR3 has 13 amino acids. The germline V and J ends were trimmed by 5 bases and 0 bases, with 7 bases remaining between them. TCRdb's copy holds only in-frame clones and misses some; the assay was immunoSEQ multiplex PCR. This table holds over 30,000 clones. Whole-study results and caveats: T-cell numbers per sample were unknown and may explain richness differences. TRBV6-7 abundance was lower in cases than controls (around 0.1% versus 0.15%).

Turning to this clone: As yet, its antigen is unknown. The CDR3 end is not reached by the read, which stops 3 residues before it; the germline J gene fills it in.

The chain joins TRBV2 to TRBJ1-1, with D unresolved. The TCR comes from a woman between 18 and 70 years old with a cervical HPV16 infection that either progressed to CIN3+ or cleared (not recorded which). Sequenced sample: blood buffy coat. This CDR3 reads CASSTNMNTEAFF. The sequenced CDR3 bases are TGTGCCAGCAGTACGAACATGAACACTGAA.